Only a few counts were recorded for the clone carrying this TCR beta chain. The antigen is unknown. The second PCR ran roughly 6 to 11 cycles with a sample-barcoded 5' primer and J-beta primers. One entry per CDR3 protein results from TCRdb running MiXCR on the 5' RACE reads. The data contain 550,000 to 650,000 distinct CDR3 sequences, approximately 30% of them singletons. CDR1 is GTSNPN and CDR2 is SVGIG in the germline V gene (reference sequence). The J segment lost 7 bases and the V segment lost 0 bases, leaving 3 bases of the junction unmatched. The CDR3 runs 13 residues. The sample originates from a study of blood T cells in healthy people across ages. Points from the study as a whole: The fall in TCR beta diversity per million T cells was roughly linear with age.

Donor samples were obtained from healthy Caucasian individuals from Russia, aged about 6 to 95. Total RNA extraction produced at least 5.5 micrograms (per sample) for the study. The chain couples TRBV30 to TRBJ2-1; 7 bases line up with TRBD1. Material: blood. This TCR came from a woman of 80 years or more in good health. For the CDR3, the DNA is TGTGCCTGGAGTGTGTACAGGGGAAATGAGCAGTTCTTC. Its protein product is CAWSVYRGNEQFF.